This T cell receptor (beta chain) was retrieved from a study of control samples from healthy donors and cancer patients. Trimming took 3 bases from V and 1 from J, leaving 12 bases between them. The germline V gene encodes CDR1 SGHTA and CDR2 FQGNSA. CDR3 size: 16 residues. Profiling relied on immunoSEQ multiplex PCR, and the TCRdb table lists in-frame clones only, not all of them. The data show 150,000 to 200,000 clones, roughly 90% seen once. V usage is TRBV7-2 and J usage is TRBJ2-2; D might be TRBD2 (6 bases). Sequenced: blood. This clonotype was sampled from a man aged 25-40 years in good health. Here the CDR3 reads CASSLGRGRNTGELFF. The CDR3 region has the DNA TGTGCCAGCAGCTTGGGGCGGGGCCGGAACACCGGGGAGCTGTTTTTT.